The T cell receptor (beta chain) under discussion was sequenced for a study of T cell changes during pregnancy in multiple sclerosis. CDR3 length: 14 amino acids. Germline CDR1 SGDLS, CDR2 YYNGEE. Trimming left V 0 bases short and J 7 bases short, with 11 bases between. Libraries were prepared by immunoSEQ multiplex PCR; TCRdb keeps only in-frame clonotypes and omits some of them. The table records around 68,000 clones, over 80% of them present only once. This TCR came from a female donor with multiple sclerosis, enrolled in a pregnancy study. The V gene is TRBV9, the J gene TRBJ2-1, with D maybe TRBD1 (5 bases). Here the sequenced sample was CD4+ T cells from peripheral blood mononuclear cells, taken before pregnancy. In DNA, the CDR3 is TGTGCCAGCAGCGTAGACCAGGGCCCGAATGAGCAGTTCTTC. Its translation: CASSVDQGPNEQFF.